This entry is about one T cell receptor (beta chain). Its antigen remains unidentified. The repertoire was sequenced with immunoSEQ multiplex PCR; TCRdb's copy has only in-frame clones and lacks some. The sample carries about 51,000 clones, roughly 78% recorded once. This specimen comes from a study of a mutant IDH1 vaccine in newly diagnosed glioma. At the level of the study: Patients came in for eight vaccinations, in weeks 1, 3, 5, 7, 11, 15, 19 and 23. With temozolomide cycles, or 4-6 weeks after radiotherapy alone, vaccination was started. Previous treatment comprised radiotherapy, temozolomide, or both, mostly both. Study-wide findings and caveats: Pseudoprogression seemed unrelated to changes in top peripheral T cell clonotypes.

This sample's time point: week 5, during vaccination. Vaccine doses each comprised 300 ug of mutant IDH1 20-mer peptide, with topical imiquimod. In germline, CDR1 is SNHLY, CDR2 FYNNEI. V lost 6 bases and J lost 2; bases outside the gene matches: 7. This CDR3 spans 15 amino acids. The chain joins TRBV2 to TRBJ2-7, with 10 nucleotides matching TRBD1. The receptor was isolated from a woman aged 40 to 50 with glioma. The sample in question was PBMCs, obtained from a glioma patient whose treatment included an IDH1 peptide vaccine. The CDR3 region has the DNA TGTGCCAGCAGCATCCCGGGACAGGGGACCTACGAGCAGTACTTC. Its translation is CASSIPGQGTYEQYF.